This record concerns one T cell receptor (beta chain) sequence. Its target is unknown. The data are from a study of T cell responses to AZD1222 COVID-19 vaccine. The study's findings and limits: The study found Spike-specific TCR breadth and depth rose after two AZD1222 doses.

The CDR3 runs 12 residues. J lost 7 bases, V lost 5 bases, and 1 base had no gene match. Profiled with immunoSEQ multiplex PCR; TCRdb holds only in-frame clones, not every one. The sample has 100,000 or so clones; 80% to 90% are singletons. V usage is TRBV12-3 or TRBV12-4 and J usage is TRBJ2-1; 8 bases match TRBD1. The source material was peripheral blood, sampled 28 days after the second AZD1222 dose. The source of this sequence is an adult who received the AZD1222 COVID-19 vaccine. The CDR3 DNA reads TGTGCCAGCAGTGACAGGGGTAATGAGCAGTTCTTC. This codes for CASSDRGNEQFF.